The 16 T cell receptor beta chains reported below all come from one sample, sequenced in a study of blood T cells in healthy people across ages. The use of a sample-barcoded 5' primer and a J-beta primer mix characterized a second PCR of about 6 to 11 cycles. TCRdb processed the 5' RACE reads anew with MiXCR; each CDR3 protein has one entry. The sample yields about 800,000 distinct CDR3 sequences, 58% seen once. Material: blood. These receptor sequences come from a man aged 30 to 39 in good health.

This chain joins TRBV14 and TRBJ2-7; D is undetermined. The germline gives CDR1 SGHDN, CDR2 FVKESK. The CDR3 has 14 amino acids. Trimming took 5 bases from V and 4 from J, leaving 15 bases between them. The CDR3, as DNA: TGTGCCAGCAGCACAAGAAACACCTTATACGAGCAGTACTTC. Amino acids: CASSTRNTLYEQYF.

The chain uses TRBV6-1 and TRBJ2-6, with TRBD2 matching over 8 bases. The ends lost 9 bases at V and 4 bases at J; junction bases unmatched: 8. This CDR3 region has 15 residues. Per germline, CDR1 MNHNS and CDR2 SASEGT. The CDR3 bases are TGTGCCAGTACAGCGGGAGCGGCCGGGGCCAACGTCCTGACTTTC. Translation: CASTAGAAGANVLTF.

Only a few counts were recorded for this clonotype. The chain employs TRBV10-3 and TRBJ2-1; maybe TRBD1 (5 bases). CDR3 size: 15 residues. V was pared by 6 bases and J by 0 bases, with 12 bases between. From germline, CDR1 is ENHRY and CDR2 SYGVKD. The CDR3 DNA reads as TGTGCCATCAGGGAACAGGCGAGCTCCTACAATGAGCAGTTCTTC. This gives the protein CAIREQASSYNEQFF.

This chain connects TRBV7-2 to TRBJ2-1; perhaps TRBD2 as D (5 bases). The DNA end is more similar to TRBJ2-7, so the J call may be wrong. Germline CDR1 SGHTA, CDR2 FQGNSA. The CDR3 loop spans 15 amino acids. The CDR3 bases are TGTGCCAGCAGTCAGCGGACGAGCTCCTACAATGAGCAGTACTTC. Its translation is CASSQRTSSYNEQYF.

This sequence joins TRBV3-1 and TRBJ2-7, with TRBD2 matching over 9 bases. The CDR3 is 17 amino acids. CDR1 is LGHDT and CDR2 is YNNKEL in the germline V gene (reference sequence). V shed 3 bases, J shed 0 bases, and the junction held 9 bases outside the gene matches. The CDR3, as DNA: TGTGCCAGCAGCCAGAGTAGCGGGAGCCTCACCTCCTACGAGCAGTACTTC. This translates into CASSQSSGSLTSYEQYF.

The chain has TRBV3-1 and TRBJ2-5; 10 positions agree with TRBD1. The end of the DNA fits TRBJ2-7 better, so the J call may be wrong. Germline values: CDR1 LGHDT, CDR2 YNNKEL (reference sequence). This CDR3 comprises 15 residues. CDR3 residues: CASSLRSTGGHEQYF. The DNA for the CDR3 is TGTGCCAGCAGCCTACGATCGACAGGGGGCCACGAGCAGTACTTC.

The chain couples TRBV29-1 to TRBJ1-2; tentative D call: TRBD1 (5 bases). Germline V gene sequence: CDR1 SQVTM, CDR2 ANQGSEA. Trimming took off 5 bases at V and 8 bases at J, with 15 bases between the two ends. The CDR3 covers 12 residues. CDR3 amino acids: CSVRGQWRGYTF. CDR3 in DNA: TGCAGCGTTCGTGGACAATGGCGGGGCTACACCTTC.

CDR3 sequence: CASSDSGRGQETQYF. CDR3 in DNA: TGTGCCAGCAGTGATAGTGGCAGGGGGCAAGAGACCCAGTACTTC. V usage is TRBV2 and J usage is TRBJ2-5, with TRBD1 matching over 7 bases. Germline-derived CDR1 and CDR2 are SNHLY and FYNNEI. V was pared by 3 bases and J by 2 bases, with 6 bases of the junction left unmatched. The CDR3 contains 15 residues.

This clonotype was seen once. The junction and the germline gene differ at one end; a read error may be behind it. CDR3 region: CATSRDIGTPRYGYTF. The CDR3 coding sequence is TGTGCCACTAGCAGAGATATCGGGACACCACGTTATGGCTACACCTTC. V is TRBV15 and J is TRBJ1-2; D perhaps matches TRBD1 (6 bases). The CDR3 totals 16 residues. Looked up from germline, CDR1 is LNHNV and CDR2 is YYDKDF (reference sequence). Full variable domain (missing parts from reference TRBV15 and TRBJ1-2): DAMVIQNPRYQVTQFGKPVTLSCSQTLNHNVMYWYQQKSSQAPKLLFHYYDKDFNNEADTPDNFQSRRPNTSFCFLDIRSPGLGDTAMYLCATSRDIGTPRYGYTFGSGTRLTVV.

Notes on this clonotype: At one boundary the junction diverges from the germline segment, which might be a read error. The chain couples TRBV7-9 to TRBJ2-1; TRBD2 aligns across 7 bases. This CDR3 is 11 amino acids long. Germline CDR1 and CDR2: SEHNR and FQNEAQ (reference sequence). CDR3 coding DNA: TGCTCTACCGGGACTAACAATGAGCAGTTCTTC. Its protein product is CSTGTNNEQFF. Complete variable domain (other parts from reference TRBV7-9 and TRBJ2-1): DTGVSQNPRHKITKRGQNVTFRCDPISEHNRLYWYRQTLGQGPEFLTYFQNEAQLEKSRLLSDRFSAERPKGSFSTLEIQRTEQGDSAMYLCSTGTNNEQFFGPGTRLTVL.

This clonotype came up many times. The chain couples TRBV7-2 to TRBJ2-7; TRBD1 or TRBD2 may be the D gene (5 bases each). Germline CDR1 is SGHTA and CDR2 is FQGNSA. The length of the CDR3 is 16 residues. V was pared by 3 bases and J by 2 bases, with 17 bases between. The CDR3 is CASSLKSGKGPYEQYF. The CDR3 DNA follows: TGTGCCAGCAGCTTGAAGAGCGGCAAGGGACCCTACGAGCAGTACTTC. Full variable domain (rest looked up from reference TRBV7-2 and TRBJ2-7): GAGVSQSPSNKVTEKGKDVELRCDPISGHTALYWYRQSLGQGLEFLIYFQGNSAPDKSGLPSDRFSAERTGGSVSTLTIQRTQQEDSAVYLCASSLKSGKGPYEQYFGPGTRLTVT.

V and J are TRBV13 and TRBJ2-7, with 7 bases matching TRBD2. V was clipped by 2 bases and J by 4 bases; unmatched bases: 11. The germline gives CDR1 PRHDT, CDR2 FYEKMQ (reference sequence). The length of the CDR3 is 16 residues. In nucleotides, the CDR3 is TGTGCCAGCAGCTTAATAGGGCGGGAGAGGGCTTACGAGCAGTACTTC. Residues: CASSLIGRERAYEQYF.

The chain is built from TRBV2 and TRBJ2-2; the D is unclear. The germline V and J ends were trimmed by 6 bases and 7 bases, with 3 bases remaining between them. Germline values: CDR1 SNHLY, CDR2 FYNNEI. This CDR3 comprises 10 residues. The CDR3 region has the DNA TGTGCCAGCAGAGGCGGGGAGCTGTTTTTT. Protein sequence: CASRGGELFF.

V gene TRBV24-1 combines with J gene TRBJ2-1; D not certain. In germline, CDR1 is KGHDR, CDR2 SFDVKD. This CDR3 has 16 amino acids. Trimming took off 2 bases at V and 0 bases at J, with 10 bases between the two ends. In nucleotides, the CDR3 is TGTGCCACCAGTGATTCCGACACCAACTCCTACAATGAGCAGTTCTTC. Its translation is CATSDSDTNSYNEQFF.

The V call is TRBV27, the J call TRBJ2-3; TRBD1 might be the D (5 bases). Trimming stripped 4 bases from V and 2 bases from J, with 13 bases between. The CDR3 sequence is 15 residues long. From germline, CDR1 is MNHEY and CDR2 SMNVEV (reference sequence). The CDR3 is CASSSTASDTDTQYF. The CDR3, as DNA: TGTGCCAGCAGTTCGACAGCATCCGACACAGATACGCAGTATTTT.

V and J are TRBV7-6 and TRBJ2-1; D unresolved. The CDR3 runs 18 residues. V lost 0 bases to trimming and J lost 5 bases, with 20 bases between them. Germline assignment: CDR1 SGHVS and CDR2 FNYEAQ. As DNA, the CDR3 is TGTGCCAGCAGCTTAGCGTCAGAGGCCCCCCGTTCGGACAATGAGCAGTTCTTC. Its translation is CASSLASEAPRSDNEQFF.